This entry describes one T cell receptor beta chain. This entry belongs to a study of radiotherapy plus CTLA-4 blockade in lung cancer. CDR1 is SGHTA, CDR2 FQGTGA, per germline. The CDR3 is 17 residues long. V was pared by 5 bases and J by 6 bases, with 13 bases of the junction left unmatched. The repertoire was sequenced with immunoSEQ multiplex PCR; TCRdb's copy has only in-frame clones and lacks some. Found here are 90,000 to 100,000 clones, approximately 72% of them singletons; the top ten hold around 2.7%. The gene calls are TRBV7-3 and TRBJ2-2, with 9 bases aligning to TRBD1. The source of this sequence is a human donor with non-small cell lung cancer who had a partial response to radiotherapy plus ipilimumab. Some clones in this sample may be carry-over from other donors' samples. Sequencing used peripheral blood, obtained from a patient treated with radiotherapy plus ipilimumab. The CDR3: CASSPSGTGRMAGELFF. The CDR3, as DNA: TGTGCCAGCAGCCCCTCCGGGACAGGGCGAATGGCCGGGGAGCTGTTTTTT.